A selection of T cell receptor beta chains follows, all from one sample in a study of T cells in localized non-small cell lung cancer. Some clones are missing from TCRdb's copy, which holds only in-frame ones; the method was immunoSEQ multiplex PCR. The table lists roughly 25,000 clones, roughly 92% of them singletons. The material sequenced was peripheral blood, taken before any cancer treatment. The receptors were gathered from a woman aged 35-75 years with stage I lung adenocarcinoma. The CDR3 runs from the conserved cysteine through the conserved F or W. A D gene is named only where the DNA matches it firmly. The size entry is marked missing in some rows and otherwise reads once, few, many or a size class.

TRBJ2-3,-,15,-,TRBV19,CASSPWDRRTDTQYF,TGTGCCAGTAGTCCGTGGGACCGACGCACAGATACGCAGTATTTT
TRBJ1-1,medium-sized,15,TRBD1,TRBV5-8,CASSPLGGGGLVAFF,TGTGCCAGCAGCCCCCTTGGAGGGGGCGGTCTGGTAGCTTTCTTT
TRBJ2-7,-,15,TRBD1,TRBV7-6,CASSSPGQGTYEQYF,TGTGCCAGCAGCTCCCCGGGACAGGGGACCTACGAGCAGTACTTC
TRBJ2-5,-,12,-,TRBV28,CASTAPFVEQYF,TGTGCCAGCACCGCGCCTTTTGTTGAGCAGTACTTC
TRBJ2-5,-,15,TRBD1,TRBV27,CATRITGGAGETQYF,TGTGCCACCCGAATAACAGGGGGCGCCGGCGAGACCCAGTACTTC
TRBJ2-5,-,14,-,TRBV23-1,CASSQLTVEETQYF,TGCGCCAGCAGTCAATTGACAGTGGAAGAGACCCAGTACTTC
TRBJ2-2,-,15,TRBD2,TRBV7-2,CASSLTSGNTGELFF,TGTGCCAGCAGCTTAACTAGCGGGAACACCGGGGAGCTGTTTTTT
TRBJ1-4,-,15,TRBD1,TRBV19,CASSPPTGAYEKLFF,TGTGCCAGTAGTCCGCCGACAGGGGCTTATGAAAAACTGTTTTTT
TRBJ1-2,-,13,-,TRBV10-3,CAISLDGGGPYTF,TGTGCCATCAGCTTAGACGGGGGGGGTCCCTACACCTTC
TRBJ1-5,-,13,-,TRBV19,CASSGARTQPQHF,TGTGCCAGTAGTGGGGCCCGGACACAGCCCCAGCATTTT
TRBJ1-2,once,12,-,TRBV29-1,CSGAETHYGYTF,TGCAGCGGGGCGGAAACTCACTATGGCTACACCTTC
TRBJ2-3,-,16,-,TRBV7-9,CASSRFLGVREDTQYF,TGTGCCAGCAGCCGATTTTTAGGGGTTAGGGAAGATACGCAGTATTTT
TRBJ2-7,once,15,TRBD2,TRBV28,CASSPPGTSGRPQYF,TGTGCCAGCAGTCCACCCGGGACTAGCGGGAGACCCCAGTACTTC
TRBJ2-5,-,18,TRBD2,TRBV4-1,CASSRRDGLAGGSKTQYF,TGCGCCAGCAGCCGCAGAGATGGACTAGCGGGAGGGTCCAAGACCCAGTACTTC
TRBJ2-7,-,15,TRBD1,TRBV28,CASSPGQGGAYEQYF,TGTGCCAGCAGTCCAGGACAGGGCGGGGCCTACGAGCAGTACTTC
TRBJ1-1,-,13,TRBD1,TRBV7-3,CASSPQGGTEAFF,TGTGCCAGCAGCCCACAGGGGGGCACTGAAGCTTTCTTT
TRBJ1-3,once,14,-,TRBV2,CASNRDFSGNTIYF,TGTGCCAGCAACCGCGACTTCTCTGGAAACACCATATATTTT
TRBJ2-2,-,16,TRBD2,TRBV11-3,CASSLGLAGFSGELFF,TGTGCCAGCAGCTTAGGGCTAGCGGGATTCTCCGGGGAGCTGTTTTTT
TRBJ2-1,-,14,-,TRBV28,CAYSTGAMNSEQFF,TGTGCCTACAGTACGGGAGCCATGAATAGTGAGCAGTTCTTC
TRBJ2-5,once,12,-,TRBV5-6,CAGGGGGETQYF,TGTGCCGGAGGAGGGGGAGGAGAGACCCAGTACTTC
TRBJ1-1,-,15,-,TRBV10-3,CAISIPGQGNTEAFF,TGTGCCATCAGCATCCCCGGGCAGGGGAACACTGAAGCTTTCTTT
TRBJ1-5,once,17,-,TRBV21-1,CASYKIRRAGSNQPQHF,TGTGCCAGCTACAAAATCCGGCGGGCCGGGAGCAATCAGCCCCAGCATTTT
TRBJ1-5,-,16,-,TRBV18,CASSLGEPYSNQPQHF,TGTGCCAGCTCACTCGGGGAGCCTTATAGCAATCAGCCCCAGCATTTT
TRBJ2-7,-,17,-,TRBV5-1,CASSLWDGGPLSYEQYF,TGCGCCAGCAGCTTGTGGGACGGGGGTCCCCTCTCCTACGAGCAGTACTTC
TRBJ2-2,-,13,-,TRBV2,CASSGGITGELFF,TGTGCCAGCAGCGGGGGTATAACCGGGGAGCTGTTTTTT
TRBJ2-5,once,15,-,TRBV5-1,CASSGGNVGSETQYF,TGCGCCAGCAGCGGAGGGAACGTGGGGTCAGAGACCCAGTACTTC
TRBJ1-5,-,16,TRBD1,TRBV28,CAASLWDRGTNQPQHF,TGTGCCGCTTCCCTTTGGGACAGGGGAACGAATCAGCCCCAGCATTTT
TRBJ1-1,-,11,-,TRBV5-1,CASTVGTEAFF,TGCGCCAGCACCGTGGGCACTGAAGCTTTCTTT
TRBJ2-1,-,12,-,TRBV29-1,CSVEGWRNEQFF,TGCAGCGTTGAGGGTTGGCGGAATGAGCAGTTCTTC